This TCR beta chain was sequenced for a study of T cell responses to AZD1222 COVID-19 vaccine. Notes on this clone: The antigen is undetermined.

The study's findings and limits: Clonal diversity was possibly underestimated, and white British individuals and females predominated among donors.

Clones were read by immunoSEQ multiplex PCR, and TCRdb kept only the in-frame ones, dropping some. The sample holds over 150,000 clones, approximately 86% seen once. Trimming shortened V by 5 bases and J by 6 bases, and 11 bases separated the two germline ends. CDR3 length equals 13 residues. In germline, CDR1 is LNHDA, CDR2 SQIVND (reference sequence). The sequenced sample was peripheral blood, obtained on day 0 of AZD1222 vaccination. The TCR sequence derives from an adult in good health. The chain couples TRBV19 to TRBJ1-5; D call uncertain. CDR3 DNA: TGTGCCAGTAGTCTCACGCGGGCTCAGCCCCAGCATTTT. This gives the protein CASSLTRAQPQHF. The full variable domain, rest sourced from reference TRBV19 and TRBJ1-5, is DGGITQSPKYLFRKEGQNVTLSCEQNLNHDAMYWYRQDPGQGLRLIYYSQIVNDFQKGDIAEGYSVSREKKESFPLTVTSAQKNPTAFYLCASSLTRAQPQHFGDGTRLSIL.